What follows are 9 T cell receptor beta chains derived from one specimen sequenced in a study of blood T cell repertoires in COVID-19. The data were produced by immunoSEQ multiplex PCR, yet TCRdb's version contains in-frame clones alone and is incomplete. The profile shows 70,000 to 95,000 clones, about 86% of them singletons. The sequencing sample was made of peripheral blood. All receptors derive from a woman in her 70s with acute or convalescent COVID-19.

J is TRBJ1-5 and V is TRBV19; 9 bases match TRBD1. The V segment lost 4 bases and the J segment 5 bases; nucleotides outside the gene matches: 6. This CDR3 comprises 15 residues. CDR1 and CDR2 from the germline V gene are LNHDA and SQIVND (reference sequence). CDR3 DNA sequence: TGTGCCAGTAGTACGGGGACAGGGAGGTATCAGCCCCAGCATTTT. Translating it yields CASSTGTGRYQPQHF. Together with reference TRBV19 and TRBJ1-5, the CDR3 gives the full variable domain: DGGITQSPKYLFRKEGQNVTLSCEQNLNHDAMYWYRQDPGQGLRLIYYSQIVNDFQKGDIAEGYSVSREKKESFPLTVTSAQKNPTAFYLCASSTGTGRYQPQHFGDGTRLSIL.

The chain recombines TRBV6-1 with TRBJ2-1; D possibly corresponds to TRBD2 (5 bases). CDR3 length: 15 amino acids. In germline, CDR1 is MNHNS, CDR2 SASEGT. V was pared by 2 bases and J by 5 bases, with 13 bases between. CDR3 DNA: TGTGCCAGCAGTGAACACCCAACGGGGAACAATGAGCAGTTCTTC. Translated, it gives CASSEHPTGNNEQFF.

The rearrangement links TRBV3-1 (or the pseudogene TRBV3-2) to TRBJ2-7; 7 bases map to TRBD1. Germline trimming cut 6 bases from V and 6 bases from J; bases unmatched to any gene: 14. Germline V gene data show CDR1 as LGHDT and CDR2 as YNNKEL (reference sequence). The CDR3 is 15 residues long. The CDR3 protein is CASRLDREWGSEQYF. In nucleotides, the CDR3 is TGTGCCAGCAGACTTGACAGGGAGTGGGGTTCCGAGCAGTACTTC.

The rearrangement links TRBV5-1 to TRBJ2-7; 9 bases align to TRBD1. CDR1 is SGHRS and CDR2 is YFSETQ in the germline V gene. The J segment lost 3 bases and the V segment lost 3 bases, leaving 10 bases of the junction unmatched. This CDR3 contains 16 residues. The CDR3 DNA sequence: TGCGCCAGCAGCTATGGACAGGGGCTAATGGGCTACGAGCAGTACTTC. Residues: CASSYGQGLMGYEQYF.

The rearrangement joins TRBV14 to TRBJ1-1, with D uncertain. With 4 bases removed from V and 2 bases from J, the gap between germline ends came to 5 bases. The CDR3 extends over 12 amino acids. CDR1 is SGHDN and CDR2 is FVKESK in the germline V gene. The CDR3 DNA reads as TGTGCCAGCAGCCCCGTCAACACTGAAGCTTTCTTT. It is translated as CASSPVNTEAFF. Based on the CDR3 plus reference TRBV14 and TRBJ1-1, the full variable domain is EAGVTQFPSHSVIEKGQTVTLRCDPISGHDNLYWYRRVMGKEIKFLLHFVKESKQDESGMPNNRFLAERTGGTYSTLKVQPAELEDSGVYFCASSPVNTEAFFGQGTRLTVV.

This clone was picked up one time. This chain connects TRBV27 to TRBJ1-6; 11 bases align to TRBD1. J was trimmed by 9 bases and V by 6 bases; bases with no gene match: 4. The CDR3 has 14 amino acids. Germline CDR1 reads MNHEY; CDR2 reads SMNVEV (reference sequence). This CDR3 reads CASSPGQGASPLHF. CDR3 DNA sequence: TGTGCCAGCAGCCCCGGACAGGGGGCTTCACCCCTCCACTTT.

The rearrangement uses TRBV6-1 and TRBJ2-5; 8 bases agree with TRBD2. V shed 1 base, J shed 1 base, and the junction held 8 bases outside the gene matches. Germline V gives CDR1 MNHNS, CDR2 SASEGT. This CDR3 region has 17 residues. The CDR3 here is CASSEGSLAGSQETQYF. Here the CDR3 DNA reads TGTGCCAGCAGTGAAGGGTCTTTAGCGGGGAGCCAAGAGACCCAGTACTTC.

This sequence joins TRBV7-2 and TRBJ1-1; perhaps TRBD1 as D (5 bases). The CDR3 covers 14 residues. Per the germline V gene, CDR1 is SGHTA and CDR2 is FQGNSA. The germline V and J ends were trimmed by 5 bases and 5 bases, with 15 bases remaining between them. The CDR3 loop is CASSPFRGGTEAFF. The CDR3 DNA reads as TGTGCCAGCAGCCCTTTTAGGGGTGGAACTGAAGCTTTCTTT.

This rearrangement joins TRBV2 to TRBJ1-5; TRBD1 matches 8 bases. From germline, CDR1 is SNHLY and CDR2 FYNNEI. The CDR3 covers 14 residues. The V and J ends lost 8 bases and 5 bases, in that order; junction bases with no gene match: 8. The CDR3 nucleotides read TGTGCCAGCCGCGGGGGACAGGAGTATCAGCCCCAGCATTTT. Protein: CASRGGQEYQPQHF.